This T cell receptor (beta chain) was documented in a study of Graves' ophthalmopathy and Graves' hyperthyroidism. Amplification from RNA transcripts yielded the TCR beta CDR3 regions. A first-round RT-PCR used HTBI primers, followed by a second-round multiplex PCR. TCRdb reprocessed the multiplex PCR reads via MiXCR and lists one record per CDR3 protein. The top ten clones hold over 8.5% of a sample with over a million distinct CDR3 sequences, 35% to 40% of them seen once. Comments on this clonotype: Its antigen is as yet unknown.

The CDR3 runs to 13 residues. The germline gives CDR1 SNHLY, CDR2 FYNNEI. With 5 bases removed from V and 9 bases from J, the gap between germline ends came to 14 bases. General observations from the study: In blood appeared most of the expanded thyroid clonotypes whose frequency exceeded 0.001.

This receptor was taken from an adult man with Graves' hyperthyroidism. Input material: peripheral blood or thyroid tissue (not recorded which). This sequence joins TRBV2 and TRBJ1-5; D remains unclear. The CDR3 coding sequence is TGTGCCAGCAGTTGGGTGGGAATCGGGCCCCAGCATTTT. It translates to CASSWVGIGPQHF.